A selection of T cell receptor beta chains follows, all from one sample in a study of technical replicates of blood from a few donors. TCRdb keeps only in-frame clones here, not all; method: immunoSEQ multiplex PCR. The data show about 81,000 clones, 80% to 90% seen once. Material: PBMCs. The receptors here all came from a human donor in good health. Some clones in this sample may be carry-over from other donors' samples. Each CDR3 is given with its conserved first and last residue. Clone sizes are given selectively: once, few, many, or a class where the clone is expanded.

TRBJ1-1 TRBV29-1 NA CSFDRGGTEAFF
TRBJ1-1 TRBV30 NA CAWRGLGGGSTEAFF
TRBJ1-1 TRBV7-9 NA CASGGGGTEAFF
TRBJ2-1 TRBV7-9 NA CASSLGANSNEQFF
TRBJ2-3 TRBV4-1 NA CASTRTGTDTQYF
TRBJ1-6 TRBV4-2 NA CASSQDQVEGGSPLHF
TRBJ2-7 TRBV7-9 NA CASSSLDRAFYEQYF
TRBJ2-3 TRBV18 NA CASRREVRTDTQYF
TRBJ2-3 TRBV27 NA CASSLGQNTDTQYF
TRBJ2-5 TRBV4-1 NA CASSQDERAGETQYF
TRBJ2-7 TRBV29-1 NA CSAETSGKIYEQYF
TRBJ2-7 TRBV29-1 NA CSVGSGGSVDEQYF
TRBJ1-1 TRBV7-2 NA CASSPSLPNTEAFF
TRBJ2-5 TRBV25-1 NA CASPRLAEHQETQYF
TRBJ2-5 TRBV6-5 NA CASSYPGGGQETQYF
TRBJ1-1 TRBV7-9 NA CASSSQGGTEAFF
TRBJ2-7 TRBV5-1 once CASSFGAGVYEQYF
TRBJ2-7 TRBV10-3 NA CAISGGGQARGTEQYF
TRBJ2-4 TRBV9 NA CASSSSVAKNIQYF
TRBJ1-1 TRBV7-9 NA CASSRGSTEAFF
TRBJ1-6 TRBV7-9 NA CASSTPGNSPLHF
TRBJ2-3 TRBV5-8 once CASSLYGTGSTDTQYF
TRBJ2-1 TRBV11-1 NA CASSLSDSTNNEQFF
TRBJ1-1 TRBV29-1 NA CSVRETGNVFF
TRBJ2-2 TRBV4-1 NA CASSQVSRGRGELFF
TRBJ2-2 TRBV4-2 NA CASSPRTANTGELFF
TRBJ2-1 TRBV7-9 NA CASSLVRREGLNEQFF
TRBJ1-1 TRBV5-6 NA CASSFGGGNTEAFF
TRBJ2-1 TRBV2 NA CASSPTRGGNEQFF
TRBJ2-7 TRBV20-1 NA CSARAYYEQYF
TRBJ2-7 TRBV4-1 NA CASSTFPGGRIYEQYF
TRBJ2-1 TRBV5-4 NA CASSPGQGGNNEQFF
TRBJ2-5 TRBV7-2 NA CASSLAPTGVGRETQYF
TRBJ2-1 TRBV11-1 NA CASSLAVGGRAVEQFF
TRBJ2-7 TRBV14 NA CASSLLQGGKTYEQYF
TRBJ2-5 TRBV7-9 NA CASSETGAETQYF
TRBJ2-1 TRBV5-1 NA CASSLGQYNEQFF
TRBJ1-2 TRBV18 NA CASSPGLQGNYGYTF
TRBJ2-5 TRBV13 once CASSLGTSEGTQYF
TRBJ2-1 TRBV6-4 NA CASSDGTSGNEQFF
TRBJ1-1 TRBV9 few CASSTETGDTEAFF
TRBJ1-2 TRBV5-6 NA CASSLVDRVYGYTF
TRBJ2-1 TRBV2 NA CASRGTGWIGGDEQFF
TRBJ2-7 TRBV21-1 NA CASSKRGVAGVDEQYF
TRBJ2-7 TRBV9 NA CATSVAGEGYEQYF